This T cell receptor beta chain was documented in a study of T cells in localized non-small cell lung cancer. Germline CDR1 reads MNHGY; CDR2 reads SAAAGT. This CDR3 is built from 15 residues. V was shortened by 6 bases and J by 0 bases, with 15 bases between the two germline ends. Regarding the study as a whole: A median of roughly 57 clones ranked among the top 100 in tumor appeared in adjacent lung. It was uninvolved adjacent lung that showed the highest T cell clonality, exceeding tumor.

By share, this clone counts as medium-sized. The antigen remains unidentified. Profiling relied on immunoSEQ multiplex PCR, and the TCRdb table lists in-frame clones only, not all of them. The sample yields thousands of clones, about 27% seen once. This specimen consisted of lung tumor tissue, obtained before any cancer treatment. The chain couples TRBV6-8 to TRBJ2-7, with D uncertain. The source is a male donor at least 60 years old with stage III squamous cell lung carcinoma. The CDR3 region has the DNA TGTGCCAGCAGCAGGCCGGGCACAAGCTCCTACGAGCAGTACTTC. Protein sequence: CASSRPGTSSYEQYF.